This T cell receptor (beta chain) was recovered during a study of blood T cell repertoires in COVID-19 (dated by TCRdb to the early 2020s). Regarding the research as a whole: Collaborator samples came from the United States, Italy and Spain and covered acute and convalescent phases of COVID-19. The repertoires were released in a freely available public database intended as a resource for research on the immune response to SARS-CoV-2. Subjects who had been exposed to COVID-19, were actively infected with it, or had recovered from it provided the deeply sampled blood TCRbeta repertoires that made up the dataset. The prospective study material was composed of cDNA or gDNA derived from T cells, B-cell-depleted T cells, or PBMCs. HLA class I and class II types, where available, came from metadata supplied by the sample provider rather than from assay-based typing. The sample metadata nearly always contained a de-identified subject ID, COVID-19 status, age in years and sex. Samples were obtained from the ongoing ImmuneRACE study (first 160 participants) and from roughly 1,300 subjects provided by 6 global collaborators. What the authors observed across the whole study: The amount of clinical and demographic metadata varied by source and participant and was provided uncurated.

About this clone: Its antigen is unknown. Base qualities are not provided; no much larger clone lies one nucleotide away.

At one collaborating source in Seattle, patients were enrolled during active infection and were followed longitudinally through the course of disease. Each collaborating institution followed its own protocols to collect whole blood in K2EDTA tubes. For TCRbeta analysis, collaborators shipped samples as frozen whole blood, isolated PBMCs, or DNA extracted from either of those sample types. TCRbeta CDR3 regions were amplified from genomic DNA by means of the immunoSEQ Assay, a bias-controlled multiplex PCR. The published analysis was carried out like this. The number of nucleated cells in each sample was estimated from the amplification of reference gene primers within the assay. To quantify the absolute abundance of each unique TCRbeta CDR3 rearrangement, sequence reads were collapsed and filtered. For each sample, productive Simpson clonality was calculated as the square root of Simpson's diversity index across productive rearrangements. As stored in TCRdb, this immuneACCESS dataset retains in-frame rearrangements with V and J assigned. A fraction of the clones does not appear; measured against another copy, unresolved V genes explain less than half of the discrepancy, and the remainder lacks a known reason. That table is the source of V, J and clone size, and D and trimming were worked out from the DNA. Counted in this sample were approximately 300,000 clones; approximately 85% of them appeared once. Of the sample, around 1% is held by the ten largest clones.

As encoded in the germline V gene, CDR1 is MDHEN while CDR2 is SYDVKM. Cut back by 5 bases and 4 bases, the V and J ends lie 18 bases apart. From the cysteine up to the phenylalanine, the CDR3 has a length of 16 residues. Here the CDR3 DNA is all that survives: 48 bases in frame from base 1. The chain is encoded by TRBV28 joined to TRBJ1-5; no D segment can be confidently identified. Sequences were obtained from peripheral blood. The TCR was taken from a human donor with COVID-19, enrolled during active disease. The donor label of this sample is uncertain. For the CDR3, the sequence is CASSRMREKRNQPQHF. The sequence in DNA is TGTGCCAGCAGTCGTATGCGTGAAAAGAGGAATCAGCCCCAGCATTTT.